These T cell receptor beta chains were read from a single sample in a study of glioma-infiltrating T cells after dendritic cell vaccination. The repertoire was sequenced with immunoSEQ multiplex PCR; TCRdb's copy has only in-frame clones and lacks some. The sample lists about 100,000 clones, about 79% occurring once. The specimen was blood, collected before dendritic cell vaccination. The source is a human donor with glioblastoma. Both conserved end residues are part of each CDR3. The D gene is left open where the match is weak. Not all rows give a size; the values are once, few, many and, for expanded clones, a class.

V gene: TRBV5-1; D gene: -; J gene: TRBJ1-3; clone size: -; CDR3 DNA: TGCGCCAGCAGCACGGGAGGGGGAAACACCATATATTTT; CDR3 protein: CASSTGGGNTIYF
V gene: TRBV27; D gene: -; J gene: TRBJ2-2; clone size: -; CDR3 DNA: TGTGCCAGCCGCACCTTCGGGGTACCCACCGGGGAGCTGTTTTTT; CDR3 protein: CASRTFGVPTGELFF
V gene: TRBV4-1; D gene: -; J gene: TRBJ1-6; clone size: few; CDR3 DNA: TGCGCCAGCAGCCAAGATAAGAGCTCCTATAATTCACCCCTCCACTTT; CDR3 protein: CASSQDKSSYNSPLHF
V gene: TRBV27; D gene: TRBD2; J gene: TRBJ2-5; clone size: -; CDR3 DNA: TGTGCCAGCAGTAGTCTAGCGGAACAAGAGACCCAGTACTTC; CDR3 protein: CASSSLAEQETQYF
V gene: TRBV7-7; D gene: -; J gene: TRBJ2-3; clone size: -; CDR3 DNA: TGTGCTAGCAGCTTATCAGGGTTGCGGGGTAGCACAGATACGCAGTATTTT; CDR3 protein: CASSLSGLRGSTDTQYF
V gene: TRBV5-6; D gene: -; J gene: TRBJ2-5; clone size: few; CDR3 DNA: TGTGCCAGCAGCTTGCGGAGGGGCCAAGAGACCCAGTACTTC; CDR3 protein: CASSLRRGQETQYF
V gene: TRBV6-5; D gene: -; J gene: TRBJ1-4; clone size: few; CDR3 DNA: TGTGCCAGCAGTTTAAACAGGGATGAAAAACTGTTTTTT; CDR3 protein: CASSLNRDEKLFF
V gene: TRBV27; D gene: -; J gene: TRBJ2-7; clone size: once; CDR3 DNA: TGTGCCAGCCGCCCTTTTGGCAACTCCTACGAGCAGTACTTC; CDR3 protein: CASRPFGNSYEQYF
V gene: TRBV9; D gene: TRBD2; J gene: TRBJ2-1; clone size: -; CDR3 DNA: TGTGCCAGCAGCGTAGGACGAACTAGCGGGGGGTTGGAGCAGTTCTTC; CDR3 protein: CASSVGRTSGGLEQFF
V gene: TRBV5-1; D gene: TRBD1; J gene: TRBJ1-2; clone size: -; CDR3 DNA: TGCGCCAGCAGCTTAGATGGACAGGCAGGATTGGGTGGCTACACCTTC; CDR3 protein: CASSLDGQAGLGGYTF
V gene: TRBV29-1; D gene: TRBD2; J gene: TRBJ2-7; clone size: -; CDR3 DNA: TGCAGCGTAGATAGCGGGAGGGCCGACGAGCAGTACTTC; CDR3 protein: CSVDSGRADEQYF
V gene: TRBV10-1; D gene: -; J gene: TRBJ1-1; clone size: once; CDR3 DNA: TGCGCCAGCAGCCCGGCCCCCGGGGGAACTGAAGCTTTCTTT; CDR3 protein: CASSPAPGGTEAFF
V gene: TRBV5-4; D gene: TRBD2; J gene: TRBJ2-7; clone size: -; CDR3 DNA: TGTGCCAGCAGCTTGGCTAGCGGGACCTCCTACGAGCAGTACTTC; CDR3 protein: CASSLASGTSYEQYF
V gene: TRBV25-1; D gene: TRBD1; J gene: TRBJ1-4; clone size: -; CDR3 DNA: TGTGCCAGCAGCGGGAGCTGGGGGACAGGGAATGAAAAACTGTTTTTT; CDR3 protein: CASSGSWGTGNEKLFF
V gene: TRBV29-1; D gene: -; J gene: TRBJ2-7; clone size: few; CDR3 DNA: TGCAGCGTCGTGGAAGGGGCCTACGAGCAGTACTTC; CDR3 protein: CSVVEGAYEQYF
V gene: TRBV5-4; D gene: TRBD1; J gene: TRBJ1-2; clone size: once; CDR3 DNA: TGTGCCAGCAGCGCCGGACAGGGGCGCTATGGCTACACCTTC; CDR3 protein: CASSAGQGRYGYTF
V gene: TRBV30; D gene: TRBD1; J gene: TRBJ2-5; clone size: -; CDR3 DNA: TGTGCCTGGAGTGGAAAAAGCGGGACAGGGTATGGAGAGACCCAGTACTTC; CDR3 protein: CAWSGKSGTGYGETQYF
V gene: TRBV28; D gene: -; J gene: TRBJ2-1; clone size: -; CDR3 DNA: TGTGCCAGCAGTTTATTTGGGAGCTCCTACAATGAGCAGTTCTTC; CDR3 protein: CASSLFGSSYNEQFF
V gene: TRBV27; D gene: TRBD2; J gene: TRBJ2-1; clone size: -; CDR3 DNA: TGTGCCAGCAGTTTCTCACTAGCGCCAGCCTACAATGAGCAGTTCTTC; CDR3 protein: CASSFSLAPAYNEQFF
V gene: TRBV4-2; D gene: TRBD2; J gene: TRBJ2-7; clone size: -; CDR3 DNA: TGTGCCAGCAGCCAAGAAGTCGGGACTAGCGGGGGGGTGTACGAGCAGTACTTC; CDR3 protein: CASSQEVGTSGGVYEQYF
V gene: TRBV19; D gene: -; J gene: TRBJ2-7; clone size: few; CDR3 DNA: TGTGCCAGCCGGGACACAGCCTACGAGCAGTACTTC; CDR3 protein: CASRDTAYEQYF
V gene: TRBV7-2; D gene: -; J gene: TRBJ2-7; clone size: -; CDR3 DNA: TGTGCCAGCACCACATTCGGGGGACTCACCTACGAGCAGTACTTC; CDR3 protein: CASTTFGGLTYEQYF
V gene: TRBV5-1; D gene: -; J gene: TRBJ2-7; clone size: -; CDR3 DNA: TGCGCCAGCAGCTTGAACAGAATCTCCTACGAGCAGTACTTC; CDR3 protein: CASSLNRISYEQYF
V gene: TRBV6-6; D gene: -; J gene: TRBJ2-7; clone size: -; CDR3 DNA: TGTGCCAGCAGTTACTCACCCACGGTCTCCTACGAGCAGTACTTC; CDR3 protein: CASSYSPTVSYEQYF
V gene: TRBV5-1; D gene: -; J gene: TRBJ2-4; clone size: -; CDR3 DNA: TGCGCCAGCAGCTTTAACAGGGAAAACATTCAGTACTTC; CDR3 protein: CASSFNRENIQYF
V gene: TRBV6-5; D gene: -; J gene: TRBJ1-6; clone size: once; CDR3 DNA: TGTGCCAGCAGTTACATTCAGGGTCACTATAATTCACCCCTCCACTTT; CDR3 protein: CASSYIQGHYNSPLHF
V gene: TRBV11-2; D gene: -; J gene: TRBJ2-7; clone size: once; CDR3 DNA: TGTGCCAGCAGCTTAGTGTCGACTAGAATCTACGAGCAGTACTTC; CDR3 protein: CASSLVSTRIYEQYF
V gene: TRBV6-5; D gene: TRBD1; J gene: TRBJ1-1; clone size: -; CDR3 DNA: TGTGCCAGCACCATGGACAGGGGGGGCACTGAAGCTTTCTTT; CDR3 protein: CASTMDRGGTEAFF
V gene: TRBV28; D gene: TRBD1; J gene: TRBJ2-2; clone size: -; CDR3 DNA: TGTGCCAGCAGTTATGGACAGGGCACCGGGGAGCTGTTTTTT; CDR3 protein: CASSYGQGTGELFF
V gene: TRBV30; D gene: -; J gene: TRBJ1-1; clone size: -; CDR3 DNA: TGTGCCTGGAGTGTACGGCAGGGGATCAGACGAGCCAATGAAGCTTTCTTT; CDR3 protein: CAWSVRQGIRRANEAFF
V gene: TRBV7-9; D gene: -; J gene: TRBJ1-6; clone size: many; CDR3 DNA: TGTGCCAGCAGCTTAGTAGCCGGCCTCCTCCACTTT; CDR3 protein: CASSLVAGLLHF